This record covers a single T cell receptor (beta chain). As yet, its antigen is unknown. These data belong to a study of beta chain features in type 1 diabetes. Overall study results and limits: Type 1 diabetes patients had fewer VDJ junction insertions and more deletions. Shorter TCRB CDR3s, moderately but significantly so, were found in Type 1 diabetes patients in all four CD4+ subsets.

The investigators reverse transcribed all of the isolated RNA, so they sequenced expressed TCRB transcripts. Generated by immunoSEQ multiplex PCR, the TCRdb table keeps only in-frame clones and is missing some. The table has around 310,000 clones, about 13% seen once. The CDR3 is 17 residues long. Germline values: CDR1 KGHSH, CDR2 LQKENI. Trimming cost V 3 bases and J 7 bases; bases outside gene matches: 15. Sequencing was done on a sample of naive CD4+ T cells from blood. The clonotype comes from a woman younger than 30 with type 1 diabetes. The chain carries TRBV18 and TRBJ2-1; 7 positions match TRBD1. Here the CDR3 DNA reads TGTGCCAGCTCACCTGCGAACCCCGGACAGGTCACAAATGAGCAGTTCTTC. Its translation: CASSPANPGQVTNEQFF.